What follows are 30 T cell receptor beta chains derived from one specimen sequenced in a study of T cells in localized non-small cell lung cancer. The table came from immunoSEQ multiplex PCR; TCRdb's copy has only in-frame clones and leaves some out. Seen here are about 2,400 clones, about a fifth observed once, and the top ten hold 18%. The sample was lung tumor tissue, taken before any cancer treatment. The receptors stem from a male donor older than 55 with stage I lung adenocarcinoma.

This clone came up a few times. The chain uses TRBV30 and TRBJ2-7; 7 bases line up with TRBD1. J was trimmed by 2 bases and V by 8 bases; bases with no gene match: 6. The CDR3 consists of 12 residues. Per germline, CDR1 GTSNPN and CDR2 SVGIG (reference sequence). The CDR3 sequence: CAGQTGPYEQYF. CDR3 sequence (DNA): TGTGCCGGCCAGACAGGGCCCTACGAGCAGTACTTC.

The gene calls are TRBV6-8 and TRBJ2-1, with D possibly TRBD1 on 6 matching bases. Per the germline V gene, CDR1 is MNHGY and CDR2 is SAAAGT. V was pared by 6 bases and J by 7 bases, with 16 bases between. This CDR3 contains 14 residues. CDR3 in DNA: TGTGCCAGCAGCCCCAACAGGGCCCGGAATGAGCAGTTCTTC. Residues: CASSPNRARNEQFF.

This clone was seen more than once but under ten times. The V call is TRBV6-8, the J call TRBJ2-6; D possibly corresponds to TRBD1 (6 bases). From germline, CDR1 is MNHGY and CDR2 SAAAGT. CDR3 length: 17 residues. Between the trimmed V and J ends, which lost 3 bases and 0 bases, there was a span of 12 bases. This CDR3 reads CASSYRTAASGANVLTF. The CDR3 region has the DNA TGTGCCAGCAGTTATAGGACAGCTGCCTCTGGGGCCAACGTCCTGACTTTC.

This clone has a handful of counts. CDR3 sequence: CAWRRGGQENSPLHF. Here the CDR3 DNA reads TGTGCCTGGAGGAGGGGAGGACAGGAGAATTCACCCCTCCACTTT. J is TRBJ1-6 and V is TRBV30, with TRBD1 matching 7 bases. Per the germline V gene, CDR1 is GTSNPN and CDR2 is SVGIG (reference sequence). This CDR3 contains 15 residues. V was pared by 3 bases and J by 7 bases, with 9 bases of the junction left unmatched.

The chain uses TRBV11-3 and TRBJ1-1; TRBD1 matches 7 bases. V lost 5 bases to trimming and J lost 2 bases; unmatched junction nucleotides: 8. This CDR3 is built from 15 residues. From germline, CDR1 is SGHNT and CDR2 YENEEA. The CDR3 DNA is TGTGCCAGCAGCCCCCGGACAGGACCAAACACTGAAGCTTTCTTT. It yields the protein CASSPRTGPNTEAFF.

This clone was picked up a small number of times. V gene TRBV6-1 combines with J gene TRBJ2-1, with D possibly matching TRBD2 (5 bases). V shed 1 base and J shed 9 bases, with 13 bases lying between them. The CDR3 is 14 amino acids. Germline CDR1 MNHNS, CDR2 SASEGT. The CDR3 protein is CASSEGAGYGEQFF. CDR3 nucleotide sequence: TGTGCCAGCAGTGAAGGGGCGGGCTACGGTGAGCAGTTCTTC.

This clone ranks as medium-sized. The chain is built from TRBV11-3 and TRBJ2-1; 11 bases match TRBD2. This CDR3 spans 14 amino acids. V lost 2 bases to trimming and J lost 7 bases; unmatched junction nucleotides: 1. CDR1 and CDR2 (germline): SGHNT, YENEEA. CDR3 nucleotides: TGTGCCAGCAGCTTACTAGCGGGAGGTAATGAGCAGTTCTTC. It yields the protein CASSLLAGGNEQFF.

The V gene is TRBV5-1, the J gene TRBJ1-4, with 9 bases identical to TRBD1. Germline V gene sequence: CDR1 SGHRS, CDR2 YFSETQ. This CDR3 has 18 amino acids. The V and J ends lost 0 bases and 0 bases, in that order; junction bases with no gene match: 6. DNA of the CDR3: TGCGCCAGCAGCTTGGTGACAGGGGGAAGAGCAACTAATGAAAAACTGTTTTTT. Encoded protein: CASSLVTGGRATNEKLFF. The whole variable domain, remainder taken from reference TRBV5-1 and TRBJ1-4, is KAGVTQTPRYLIKTRGQQVTLSCSPISGHRSVSWYQQTPGQGLQFLFEYFSETQRNKGNFPGRFSGRQFSNSRSEMNVSTLELGDSALYLCASSLVTGGRATNEKLFFGSGTQLSVL.

In this sample, this clone turned up a few times. This chain connects TRBV6-8 to TRBJ1-1, with no clear D. Germline CDR1 and CDR2: MNHGY and SAAAGT. V lost 6 bases to trimming and J lost 1 base, with 9 bases between them. The CDR3 covers 13 residues. This CDR3 reads CASRVTQNTEAFF. The CDR3 DNA follows: TGTGCCAGCAGGGTGACACAGAACACTGAAGCTTTCTTT.

This clone was recorded many times. The CDR3 bases are TGTGCCAGCAGCAGCAGACAGAGGGGGTACCAAGAGACCCAGTACTTC. It yields the protein CASSSRQRGYQETQYF. The rearrangement links TRBV11-3 to TRBJ2-5; tentatively, D is TRBD1 (6 bases). Per germline, CDR1 SGHNT and CDR2 YENEEA. Deletions cut 5 bases from V and 0 bases from J, with 16 bases between. The length of the CDR3 is 16 residues.

There are many counts of this clone. This chain connects TRBV11-3 to TRBJ1-5; perhaps TRBD1 as D (5 bases). In germline, CDR1 is SGHNT, CDR2 YENEEA. The V gene lost 0 bases and the J gene lost 5 bases, with 26 bases spanning the gap. There are 20 residues in the CDR3. CDR3 sequence reads: CASSLDQDSFSNRTDQPQHF. The CDR3 DNA is TGTGCCAGCAGCTTAGACCAAGACAGCTTTAGTAACCGCACCGATCAGCCCCAGCATTTT.

This clone ranks as medium-sized. The J gene is TRBJ2-1, the V gene TRBV11-3, with D possibly being TRBD2 (5 bases). The CDR3 has 15 residues. Per the germline V gene, CDR1 is SGHNT and CDR2 is YENEEA. The V gene lost 3 bases and the J gene lost 2 bases, with 11 bases spanning the gap. The CDR3, as DNA: TGTGCCAGCAGCTTGAGCGGAGCCCCCTACAATGAGCAGTTCTTC. Its protein is CASSLSGAPYNEQFF.

This clone was found a few times. The rearrangement uses TRBV30 and TRBJ2-7; TRBD2 might be the D (6 bases). CDR3 length equals 13 residues. Germline CDR1 GTSNPN, CDR2 SVGIG (reference sequence). The germline V and J ends were trimmed by 2 bases and 1 base, with 9 bases remaining between them. The CDR3 coding sequence is TGTGCCTGGAGTCCTGGACTATCCTACGAGCAGTACTTC. Its translation is CAWSPGLSYEQYF.

The chain is built from TRBV11-3 and TRBJ1-6; TRBD1 aligns across 7 bases. CDR1 and CDR2 from the germline V gene are SGHNT and YENEEA. V lost 4 bases, J lost 7 bases, and 10 bases stayed unmatched. CDR3 length: 16 amino acids. CDR3 in amino acids: CASSYALTGRNSPLHF. CDR3 nucleotide sequence: TGTGCCAGCAGCTATGCCCTGACAGGGCGGAATTCACCCCTCCACTTT.

This clone occurred a few times. V gene TRBV2 combines with J gene TRBJ1-6; 10 nucleotides agree with TRBD1. The CDR3 extends over 15 amino acids. V shed 6 bases, J shed 7 bases, and the junction held 6 bases outside the gene matches. CDR1 SNHLY and CDR2 FYNNEI come from the germline V gene. CDR3 amino acids: CASRGGQGINSPLHF. The CDR3 coding sequence is TGTGCCAGCAGGGGGGGACAGGGGATCAATTCACCCCTCCACTTT.

Judged by abundance, this clone is medium-sized. This rearrangement joins TRBV30 to TRBJ2-2; 9 bases map to TRBD2. V shed 4 bases and J 6 bases; nucleotides not matched to a gene: 9. The CDR3 is 15 amino acids. Germline V lookup: CDR1 GTSNPN, CDR2 SVGIG (reference sequence). This CDR3 is CAWTARGGSAGELFF. The CDR3 bases are TGTGCCTGGACGGCGCGGGGGGGCTCTGCCGGGGAGCTGTTTTTT.

This chain connects TRBV6-8 to TRBJ1-2; TRBD1 matches at 11 bases. Per the germline V gene, CDR1 is MNHGY and CDR2 is SAAAGT. This CDR3 spans 14 amino acids. J was trimmed by 6 bases and V by 6 bases; bases with no gene match: 6. The CDR3 DNA reads as TGTGCCAGCAGGACCGGGACAGGGGGGGATGGCTACACCTTC. Its translation is CASRTGTGGDGYTF.

V gene TRBV19 combines with J gene TRBJ2-3; maybe TRBD2 (6 bases). The CDR3 runs to 15 residues. V lost 4 bases and J lost 4, with 15 bases in between. Germline CDR1 LNHDA, CDR2 SQIVND (reference sequence). The CDR3 DNA sequence: TGTGCCAGTAGTAGTGCGGGATTAATCGCAGATACGCAGTATTTT. It codes for CASSSAGLIADTQYF.

By sample fraction, this clone is medium-sized. The V and J genes are TRBV11-3 and TRBJ2-7; tentative D call: TRBD1 (6 bases). Germline loops: CDR1 SGHNT, CDR2 YENEEA. Trimming stripped 1 base from V and 4 bases from J, with 14 bases between. The CDR3 runs 15 residues. The CDR3 bases are TGTGCCAGCAGCTTAGTCAGGGGCGCATGGTACGAGCAGTACTTC. Amino acid sequence: CASSLVRGAWYEQYF.

The chain couples TRBV18 to TRBJ2-1; 9 positions agree with TRBD1. The CDR3 spans 14 residues. The V and J ends lost 6 bases and 4 bases, in that order; junction bases with no gene match: 4. Germline V lookup: CDR1 KGHSH, CDR2 LQKENI. CDR3 sequence (DNA): TGTGCCAGCTCTCCCGACAGGGGGTACAATGAGCAGTTCTTC. Its translation is CASSPDRGYNEQFF.

The chain has TRBV30 and TRBJ2-5; 9 bases line up with TRBD2. In germline, CDR1 is GTSNPN, CDR2 SVGIG (reference sequence). The CDR3 contains 14 residues. The trim removed 3 bases at V and 1 base at J, leaving 3 bases unmatched. The CDR3 loop reads CAWSISGGQETQYF. CDR3 nucleotides: TGTGCCTGGAGCATTAGCGGGGGCCAAGAGACCCAGTACTTC.

This clone came up a few times. The chain carries TRBV11-3 and TRBJ2-3; D ambiguous. The CDR3 runs to 14 residues. Germline V gene sequence: CDR1 SGHNT, CDR2 YENEEA. Trimming took 5 bases from V and 0 from J, leaving 9 bases between them. CDR3 nucleotide sequence: TGTGCCAGCAGCCGAGGATTGAGCACAGATACGCAGTATTTT. Translating gives CASSRGLSTDTQYF. The variable domain in full, with the rest retrieved from reference TRBV11-3 and TRBJ2-3, is EAGVVQSPRYKIIEKKQPVAFWCNPISGHNTLYWYLQNLGQGPELLIRYENEEAVDDSQLPKDRFSAERLKGVDSTLKIQPAELGDSAVYLCASSRGLSTDTQYFGPGTRLTVL.

The chain uses TRBV30 and TRBJ1-2; D uncertain. The CDR3 covers 13 residues. V was pared by 0 bases and J by 2 bases, with 7 bases between. Per germline, CDR1 GTSNPN and CDR2 SVGIG (reference sequence). CDR3 bases: TGTGCCTGGAGTGTAGACGAGAACTATGGCTACACCTTC. The encoded protein is CAWSVDENYGYTF.

This clone was counted a few times. The chain uses TRBV11-3 and TRBJ1-1; D perhaps matches TRBD1 (5 bases). CDR3 size: 14 residues. V was trimmed by 2 bases and J by 0 bases, leaving 7 bases between them. In germline, CDR1 is SGHNT, CDR2 YENEEA. The DNA of the CDR3 is TGTGCCAGCAGCTTAAGGGACTTGAACACTGAAGCTTTCTTT. It translates to CASSLRDLNTEAFF. Supplemented by reference TRBV11-3 and TRBJ1-1, the full variable domain reads EAGVVQSPRYKIIEKKQPVAFWCNPISGHNTLYWYLQNLGQGPELLIRYENEEAVDDSQLPKDRFSAERLKGVDSTLKIQPAELGDSAVYLCASSLRDLNTEAFFGQGTRLTVV.

The rearrangement joins TRBV9 to TRBJ2-2; D unresolved. Deletions cut 0 bases from V and 6 bases from J, with 6 bases between. Germline CDR1 and CDR2: SGDLS and YYNGEE. The CDR3 runs 13 residues. CDR3 amino acids: CASSVDLSGELFF. The CDR3 DNA is TGTGCCAGCAGCGTAGATTTATCCGGGGAGCTGTTTTTT.

This clone is medium-sized within its sample. The chain has TRBV11-3 and TRBJ2-2; 10 positions match TRBD2. From germline, CDR1 is SGHNT and CDR2 YENEEA. This CDR3 is 16 amino acids long. J gave up 6 bases and V 5 bases, and 9 bases lay outside the gene matches. CDR3 DNA: TGTGCCAGCAGCGCCCTAGCGGGAGAGGGCTCCGGGGAGCTGTTTTTT. Translated, it gives CASSALAGEGSGELFF.

The chain recombines TRBV2 with TRBJ1-4; unclear D gene. Germline CDR1 is SNHLY and CDR2 is FYNNEI. CDR3 size: 14 residues. Trimming shortened V by 3 bases and J by 7 bases, and 12 bases separated the two germline ends. Here the CDR3 reads CASSERGLGEKLFF. DNA of the CDR3: TGTGCCAGCAGTGAGAGAGGGTTGGGTGAAAAACTGTTTTTT.

The chain combines TRBV11-3 with TRBJ2-7; TRBD2 matches at 8 bases. Trimming cost V 5 bases and J 0 bases; bases outside gene matches: 6. This CDR3 region has 15 residues. Germline CDR1 SGHNT, CDR2 YENEEA. Here the CDR3 reads CASSAASGSSYEQYF. The DNA of the CDR3 is TGTGCCAGCAGCGCCGCTAGCGGGTCCTCCTACGAGCAGTACTTC.

The V gene is TRBV28, the J gene TRBJ2-5, with 11 bases lining up with TRBD2. Unmatched junction bases numbered 8, after V lost 6 bases and J lost 2 bases. CDR3 length equals 16 residues. Germline V gene lookup returns CDR1 MDHEN and CDR2 SYDVKM. The CDR3 DNA reads TGTGCCAGCAGACCCACTAGCGGGAGTGGGCAAGAGACCCAGTACTTC. Translation gives CASRPTSGSGQETQYF. The variable domain in full, completed from reference TRBV28 and TRBJ2-5, reads DVKVTQSSRYLVKRTGEKVFLECVQDMDHENMFWYRQDPGLGLRLIYFSYDVKMKEKGDIPEGYSVSREKKERFSLILESASTNQTSMYLCASRPTSGSGQETQYFGPGTRLLVL.

The V gene is TRBV19, the J gene TRBJ1-4, with 7 bases that match TRBD1. The CDR3 is 13 amino acids. Germline V lookup: CDR1 LNHDA, CDR2 SQIVND (reference sequence). The ends lost 4 bases at V and 10 bases at J; junction bases unmatched: 6. The CDR3 spells CASSTRDRGKLFF. The CDR3 bases are TGTGCCAGTAGTACCCGGGACAGAGGAAAACTGTTTTTT.